The rows below give T cell receptor beta chains drawn from one sample of a study of Graves' ophthalmopathy and Graves' hyperthyroidism. TCRdb re-analysed the multiplex PCR reads in MiXCR, keeping a single row per CDR3 protein. Seen here are around 1,200,000 distinct CDR3 sequences, approximately 35% observed once, and the top ten hold 11%. The sequenced sample consisted of peripheral blood or thyroid tissue (not recorded which). Receptors were obtained from an adult man with Graves' hyperthyroidism. The CDR3 runs from the conserved cysteine through the conserved F or W. Each record gives: clone size, J gene, D gene, V gene, CDR3 DNA, CDR3 protein. D genes are given only for firm matches. Some rows mark clone size as missing; the rest say once, few, many or name a class of expanded clone.

>few|TRBJ2-7|NA|TRBV12-5
TGTGCTAGTGGTTTAGCCGAATGGGGCGAGCAGTACTTC
CASGLAEWGEQYF
>NA|TRBJ1-3|NA|TRBV7-9
TGTGCCAGCAGCTTGGACGGGGGGGGCGCCCGCTCTGGAAACACCATATATTTT
CASSLDGGGARSGNTIYF
>many|TRBJ2-7|TRBD2|TRBV10-3
TGTGCCATCAGTGTATGGACTAGCGGGGCCTACGAGCAGTACTTC
CAISVWTSGAYEQYF
>NA|TRBJ2-1|TRBD2|TRBV7-4
TGTGCCAGCAGCTCTAGCGGGAGTCGCAATGAGCAGTTCTTC
CASSSSGSRNEQFF
>many|TRBJ2-6|NA|TRBV7-2
TGTGCCAGCAGCCCTAGTCCCACCCCTGGGGCCAACGTCCTGACTTTC
CASSPSPTPGANVLTF
>NA|TRBJ2-5|NA|TRBV29-1
TGCAGCGGAAGAGTAGGGACACATCAAGAGACCCAGTACTTC
CSGRVGTHQETQYF
>many|TRBJ1-5|TRBD1|TRBV2
TGTGCCAGCAGGGCAAGACAGGGCCAGCCCCAGCATTTT
CASRARQGQPQHF
>NA|TRBJ1-2|NA|TRBV2
TGTGCCAGCAGACGGGAAGGGGTTACCCATGGCTACACCTTC
CASRREGVTHGYTF
>many|TRBJ1-6|NA|TRBV7-9
TGTGCCAGCAGCTCACCCGCCCCGGGGGGTGAGGGCTCACCCCTCCACTTT
CASSSPAPGGEGSPLHF
>NA|TRBJ2-7|TRBD1|TRBV7-9
TGTGCCAGCACCTTACGACCCCGACAGGGTGCCTACGAGCAGTACTTC
CASTLRPRQGAYEQYF
>NA|TRBJ1-5|NA|TRBV19
TGTGCCAGTAGGACACACCGAAGCACAGATACGCAGCATTTT
CASRTHRSTDTQHF
>NA|TRBJ1-1|TRBD1|TRBV6-5
TGTGTCAGCAGTTACAGGGGGTCAGGCACTGAAGCTTTCTTT
CVSSYRGSGTEAFF
>many|TRBJ2-7|TRBD2|TRBV29-1
TGCAGCGTTGTTCTAGCGGACTCCTACGAGCAGTACTTC
CSVVLADSYEQYF
>many|TRBJ2-7|NA|TRBV15
TGTGCCACCAGCCTTGGAGGAGCTTCTGGGTACGAGCAGTACTTC
CATSLGGASGYEQYF
>many|TRBJ2-6|NA|TRBV4-3
TGCGCCAGCAGCCAGGAAAGTACTTCCGTCCTGACTTTC
CASSQESTSVLTF
>few|TRBJ1-3|TRBD1|TRBV2
TGTGCCAGCAGTGGTGCCGACAGGGCCGGATCTGGAAACACCATATATTTT
CASSGADRAGSGNTIYF
>many|TRBJ1-1|NA|TRBV9
TGTGCCAGCAGCCCTTGGGACGGACGGAACACTGAAGCTTTCTTT
CASSPWDGRNTEAFF
>many|TRBJ2-7|TRBD1|TRBV29-1
TGCAGCGTTACCGGGACAGGGGACTACGAGCAGTACTTC
CSVTGTGDYEQYF
>NA|TRBJ2-7|NA|TRBV11-2
TGTGCCAGCAGCTTAGTCTTCACACCCTACGAGCAGTACTTC
CASSLVFTPYEQYF
>NA|TRBJ2-2|NA|TRBV6-2/TRBV6-3
TGTGCCAGCAGGGCGGAAAAGGAGGTGGCCGGGGAGCTGTTTTTT
CASRAEKEVAGELFF
>few|TRBJ2-5|TRBD1|TRBV12-3/TRBV12-4
TGTGCCAGCAGTTCATCTTCCAGGGGGCGGGAGACCCAGTACTTC
CASSSSSRGRETQYF
>NA|TRBJ2-7|NA|TRBV19
TGTGCCAGCAGCTTCGGGGGCCCGGGTTACGAGCAGTACTTC
CASSFGGPGYEQYF
>NA|TRBJ2-2|NA|TRBV5-8
TGTGCCAGCAGTTTGACTAAGCCCGGGGAGCTGTTTTTT
CASSLTKPGELFF
>NA|TRBJ2-5|NA|TRBV20-1
TGCAGCCCGAGGGGGGGCGAGACCCAGTACTTC
CSPRGGETQYF
>few|TRBJ2-5|TRBD2|TRBV29-1
TGCAGCGTTGACGGTGCGGGAGGGACGGAGACCCAGTACTTC
CSVDGAGGTETQYF
>NA|TRBJ1-2|TRBD1|TRBV4-1
TGCGCCAGCAGCCAACCTTCTACAGGGGCGCGGGGCTACACCTTC
CASSQPSTGARGYTF
>NA|TRBJ2-5|NA|TRBV12-3/TRBV12-4
TGTGCCAGCAGGATGGCTGGGCAGGTACAGCAGTACTTC
CASRMAGQVQQYF
>NA|TRBJ1-4|NA|TRBV27
TGTGCCAGCAGTACCGGTTTGGAAAAACTGTTTTTT
CASSTGLEKLFF
>few|TRBJ2-5|NA|TRBV29-1
TGCAGCGTTGCCGGGAGTTTGCAAGAGACCCAGTACTTC
CSVAGSLQETQYF
>NA|TRBJ1-2|NA|TRBV29-1
TGCAGCGTACTCCCTGAGGGGTTTTCGGGAGGCTACACCTTC
CSVLPEGFSGGYTF
>few|TRBJ1-3|NA|TRBV9
TGTGCCAGCAGCGTAGAGATCGGGGCCCTTGGAAACACCATATATTTT
CASSVEIGALGNTIYF
>few|TRBJ1-2|NA|TRBV12-3/TRBV12-4
TGTGCCAGCAGTATCGGTGGTCAGGGCTACACCTTC
CASSIGGQGYTF
>many|TRBJ2-5|NA|TRBV2
TGTGCCAGCAGTGGTGAGAGCCGGGGAGAGACCCAGTACTTC
CASSGESRGETQYF
>few|TRBJ2-6|TRBD1|TRBV7-6
TGTGCCAGCAGCTTCTACACCGGGACAGTAGGGGCTGGGGCCAACGTCCTGACTTTC
CASSFYTGTVGAGANVLTF
>NA|TRBJ1-2|NA|TRBV10-1
TGCGCCAGCAGTGCCTCACAGGGCGGCTATGGCTACACCTTC
CASSASQGGYGYTF
>few|TRBJ2-7|NA|TRBV7-9
TGTGCCAGCAGCTCCAGCAAGCCCGGGACAAACTCCTACGAGCAGTACTTC
CASSSSKPGTNSYEQYF
>NA|TRBJ2-7|NA|TRBV4-1
TGCGCCAGCAGCCAAGAGAATAGCTTAAGCGAGCAGTACTTC
CASSQENSLSEQYF
>NA|TRBJ2-5|NA|TRBV7-8
TGTGCCAGCAGTGGTATAACAGGTCGAGAGACCCAGTACTTC
CASSGITGRETQYF
>NA|TRBJ2-2|TRBD2|TRBV5-1
TGCGCCAGCAGCCCCGCTGGCGGGGGATACACCGGGGAGCTGTTTTTT
CASSPAGGGYTGELFF
>many|TRBJ2-5|NA|TRBV19
TGTGCCAGTAGTAGAGCTCCAGGAGGCCAAGAGACCCAGTACTTC
CASSRAPGGQETQYF
>once|TRBJ2-1|TRBD1|TRBV19
TGTGCCAGTAGTGTTGGGACAGCCTACAATGAGCAGTTCTTC
CASSVGTAYNEQFF
>many|TRBJ1-4|NA|TRBV5-1
TGCGCCAGCAGCTCTGGGACGCTAGTTGCAACTAATGAAAAACTGTTTTTT
CASSSGTLVATNEKLFF
>many|TRBJ1-6|NA|TRBV2
TGTGCCAGCAGTGGAAGCCAGGGGCCCCTCCACTTT
CASSGSQGPLHF
>many|TRBJ1-1|TRBD1|TRBV20-1
TGCAGTGCCCGCTGGACAGGGGACACTGAAGCTTTCTTT
CSARWTGDTEAFF
>many|TRBJ2-7|NA|TRBV29-1
TGCAGCGTTGTTCGGGACTCGAGCTCCTACGAGCAGTACTTC
CSVVRDSSSYEQYF
>NA|TRBJ1-3|NA|TRBV7-9
TGTGCCAGCAGCTTCGTAGCGGGAAACACCATATATTTT
CASSFVAGNTIYF
>NA|TRBJ1-2|NA|TRBV7-2
TGTGCCAGCAGCTTAGATAGGGCAGTCGCCTACACCTTC
CASSLDRAVAYTF
>NA|TRBJ2-7|TRBD1|TRBV6-6
TGTGCCAGCAGTTCAAGCCCGGGACAGGGGTCCTACGAGCAGTACTTC
CASSSSPGQGSYEQYF
>many|TRBJ1-1|NA|TRBV19
TGTGCCAGTAGGCGGGTCTCTGAAGCTTTCTTT
CASRRVSEAFF
>many|TRBJ1-4|NA|TRBV7-8
TGTGCCAGCAGCTCCGCGAGGGTCACTAATGAAAAACTGTTTTTT
CASSSARVTNEKLFF
>NA|TRBJ1-1|TRBD1|TRBV20-1
TGCAGTGCTAGAAAGACAGGGAAGACGGCGAACACTGAAGCTTTCTTT
CSARKTGKTANTEAFF
>NA|TRBJ2-5|NA|TRBV14
TGTGCCAGCAGCCAAGCCCAGGACTGCCAAGAGACCCAGTACTTC
CASSQAQDCQETQYF
>NA|TRBJ1-1|NA|TRBV28
TGTGCCAGCAGTGCTCCTCGCGGAGAAGGTGAAGCTTTCTTT
CASSAPRGEGEAFF